Following are 25 T cell receptor beta chains from one sample sequenced in a study of CD8 T cells in ankylosing spondylitis. MiXCR, run by TCRdb on the 5' RACE reads, gives a single entry per CDR3 protein. This table has approximately 200,000 distinct CDR3 sequences, over 10% appearing once. Sequencing used blood, either unsorted or a sorted T cell fraction (not recorded which). These TCRs come from a male donor with ankylosing spondylitis or in good health (not recorded which).

The table lists this clonotype with many counts. The chain has TRBV3-1 and TRBJ2-7, with 10 positions matching TRBD2. The germline V gene encodes CDR1 LGHDT and CDR2 YNNKEL (reference sequence). The CDR3 loop spans 16 amino acids. Unmatched junction bases numbered 5, after V lost 0 bases and J lost 3 bases. In nucleotides, the CDR3 is TGTGCCAGCAGCCAAGATGGCGCTAGCGGGAGCTACGAGCAGTACTTC. Protein: CASSQDGASGSYEQYF.

The V and J genes are TRBV15 and TRBJ2-5; TRBD2 is a possible D gene (6 bases). V lost 1 base, J lost 4 bases, and 10 bases lay in between. Germline V gene data show CDR1 as LNHNV and CDR2 as YYDKDF (reference sequence). This CDR3 region has 14 residues. CDR3 in amino acids: CATSRVVGGETQYF. In DNA, the CDR3 is TGTGCCACCAGCAGAGTTGTCGGGGGAGAGACCCAGTACTTC.

The chain has TRBV5-1 and TRBJ1-1; tentative D call: TRBD1 (6 bases). This CDR3 comprises 17 residues. Germline-derived CDR1 and CDR2 are SGHRS and YFSETQ. With 3 bases removed from V and 0 bases from J, the gap between germline ends came to 18 bases. The CDR3 protein is CASSSPGQIGMNTEAFF. CDR3 sequence (DNA): TGCGCCAGCAGCTCCCCGGGACAAATAGGGATGAACACTGAAGCTTTCTTT.

In its sample, this clonotype was seen a few times. The genes are TRBV7-9 and TRBJ1-6; TRBD1 aligns across 8 bases. Germline trimming cut 5 bases from V and 7 bases from J; bases unmatched to any gene: 4. The germline gives CDR1 SEHNR, CDR2 FQNEAQ (reference sequence). This CDR3 comprises 14 residues. The CDR3 DNA follows: TGTGCCAGCAGCCAGGACAGGGTAAATTCACCCCTCCACTTT. Protein: CASSQDRVNSPLHF.

The genes are TRBV7-9 and TRBJ2-5; 8 bases agree with TRBD2. CDR1 SEHNR and CDR2 FQNEAQ come from the germline V gene (reference sequence). J was trimmed by 5 bases and V by 6 bases; bases with no gene match: 5. The CDR3 consists of 13 residues. CDR3 bases: TGTGCCAGCAGGCCCGGGACTAGTGAGACCCAGTACTTC. Protein product: CASRPGTSETQYF.

This clonotype was counted ten times or more. The chain is built from TRBV25-1 and TRBJ2-1; the match to TRBD2 covers 7 bases. The CDR3 is made up of 16 amino acids. Germline values: CDR1 MGHDK, CDR2 SYGVNS. Unmatched junction bases numbered 12, after V lost 6 bases and J lost 4 bases. The CDR3 nucleotides are TGTGCCAGCAGACCCCAAATAGCGGGCCAATACAATGAGCAGTTCTTC. Residues: CASRPQIAGQYNEQFF.

This chain links TRBV30 with TRBJ2-1, with 10 bases identical to TRBD1. The CDR3 is 16 residues long. Per germline, CDR1 GTSNPN and CDR2 SVGIG (reference sequence). After removal of 0 bases from V and 4 bases from J, the junction contained 6 bases not matched to a gene. The CDR3 DNA sequence: TGTGCCTGGAGTGTACGATGGGACAGGGGTTACAATGAGCAGTTCTTC. As protein: CAWSVRWDRGYNEQFF.

The sample holds a few counts of this clonotype. The V gene is TRBV10-2, the J gene TRBJ1-3, with D unresolved. The V gene's germline CDR1 is WSHSY and CDR2 SAAADI. V lost 3 bases and J 7 bases, leaving 7 bases between the germline ends. There are 12 residues in the CDR3. The CDR3 loop is CASSDLGNTIYF. CDR3 sequence (DNA): TGCGCCAGCAGTGATTTGGGGAACACCATATATTTT.

By its share, this clonotype is medium-sized. J is TRBJ1-2 and V is TRBV11-2, with D tentatively TRBD1 (6 bases). The V and J ends lost 7 bases and 7 bases respectively, with 13 bases between them. Germline assignment: CDR1 SGHAT and CDR2 FQNNGV. The CDR3 runs 12 residues. The CDR3 loop reads CASTLGGPGYTF. The CDR3 DNA is TGTGCCAGCACCCTAGGGGGGCCTGGCTACACCTTC. Filled out from reference TRBV11-2 and TRBJ1-2, the complete variable domain reads EAGVAQSPRYKIIEKRQSVAFWCNPISGHATLYWYQQILGQGPKLLIQFQNNGVVDDSQLPKDRFSAERLKGVDSTLKIQPAKLEDSAVYLCASTLGGPGYTFGSGTRLTVV.

This clonotype was counted a few times. This chain joins TRBV6-2 or TRBV6-3 and TRBJ2-1; possible D gene TRBD1, 5 bases. Trimming took off 2 bases at V and 3 bases at J, with 14 bases between the two ends. Germline CDR1 reads MNHEY; CDR2 reads SVGEGT. There are 16 residues in the CDR3. The CDR3 DNA reads TGTGCCAGCAGTTACCTCACCCAGGGCTACTACAATGAGCAGTTCTTC. This encodes CASSYLTQGYYNEQFF.

This clonotype showed up just a few times. V usage is TRBV12-3 or TRBV12-4 and J usage is TRBJ2-5, with TRBD2 matching over 11 bases. The V gene end was trimmed by 5 bases and the J gene end by 3 bases; junction bases not matched to a gene: 11. The CDR3 spans 17 residues. The CDR3 loop is CASSGLAGGPVEETQYF. CDR3 nucleotides: TGTGCCAGCAGTGGCTTAGCGGGGGGGCCGGTTGAAGAGACCCAGTACTTC.

The gene calls are TRBV29-1 and TRBJ1-2, with D unclear. Trimming took 1 base from V and 0 from J, leaving 9 bases between them. The CDR3 has 14 amino acids. CDR1 SQVTM and CDR2 ANQGSEA come from the germline V gene. The CDR3: CSVEVELTNYGYTF. DNA of the CDR3: TGCAGCGTTGAAGTTGAACTCACTAACTATGGCTACACCTTC. Together with reference TRBV29-1 and TRBJ1-2, the CDR3 gives the full variable domain: SAVISQKPSRDICQRGTSLTIQCQVDSQVTMMFWYRQQPGQSLTLIATANQGSEATYESGFVIDKFPISRPNLTFSTLTVSNMSPEDSSIYLCSVEVELTNYGYTFGSGTRLTVV.

The chain combines TRBV15 with TRBJ2-7; D uncertain. The CDR3 is 14 amino acids. V was cut by 0 bases and J by 6 bases, with 12 bases left in between. The germline gives CDR1 LNHNV, CDR2 YYDKDF (reference sequence). Here the CDR3 DNA reads TGTGCCACCAGCAGAGATTCTGGCAGCCGCGAGCAGTACTTC. This codes for CATSRDSGSREQYF.

This rearrangement joins TRBV5-1 to TRBJ2-1, with D uncertain. The CDR3 has 16 amino acids. Per the germline V gene, CDR1 is SGHRS and CDR2 is YFSETQ. Trimming stripped 4 bases from V and 0 bases from J, with 14 bases between. CDR3 in amino acids: CASSPELPSSYNEQFF. The CDR3 DNA reads as TGCGCCAGCAGCCCGGAACTCCCGAGCTCCTACAATGAGCAGTTCTTC.

The chain joins TRBV6-5 to TRBJ2-7, with D unresolved. Trimming removed 2 bases at V and 1 base at J, with 9 bases between. Germline lookup yields CDR1 MNHEY and CDR2 SVGAGI. This CDR3 is 14 amino acids long. The CDR3 protein is CASSYGLLSYEQYF. The DNA of the CDR3 is TGTGCCAGCAGTTACGGCCTTTTATCCTACGAGCAGTACTTC.

This chain links TRBV5-1 with TRBJ2-7; D tentatively reads TRBD1 or TRBD2 (5 bases each). The V end lost 4 bases, the J end lost 2 bases, and 13 bases lay between the germline ends. Looked up from germline, CDR1 is SGHRS and CDR2 is YFSETQ. The CDR3 totals 14 residues. This CDR3 reads CASSIPGRTYEQYF. DNA for the CDR3: TGCGCCAGCAGCATTCCGGGACGAACCTACGAGCAGTACTTC.

In nucleotides, the CDR3 is TGTGCCCTGAAGGGGCGGTCCTCCTACGAGCAGTACTTC. As protein: CALKGRSSYEQYF. The chain has TRBV30 and TRBJ2-7; TRBD1 is a possible D gene (5 bases). The germline V gene encodes CDR1 GTSNPN and CDR2 SVGIG (reference sequence). The V end was cut by 8 bases, the J end by 0 bases, with 14 bases between. This CDR3 region has 13 residues.

The V and J genes are TRBV7-7 and TRBJ2-7; D not certain. Germline lookup yields CDR1 SSHAT and CDR2 FNYEAQ (reference sequence). V was pared by 5 bases and J by 0 bases, with 8 bases between. This CDR3 region has 13 residues. The DNA of the CDR3 is TGTGCCAGCAGCCCGGCAACCTCCTACGAGCAGTACTTC. This sequence encodes CASSPATSYEQYF.

This clonotype was observed a few times. V gene TRBV4-2 combines with J gene TRBJ2-3; no firm D call. This CDR3 contains 16 residues. Germline-derived CDR1 and CDR2 are LGHNA and YNFKEQ. Trimming left V 0 bases short and J 2 bases short, with 12 bases between. CDR3 amino acids: CASSQEKYLFTDTQYF. The CDR3 DNA reads TGTGCCAGCAGCCAAGAAAAGTATTTATTCACAGATACGCAGTATTTT.

V and J are TRBV27 and TRBJ2-7; D gene ambiguous. Trimming left V 0 bases short and J 0 bases short, with 6 bases between. CDR1 MNHEY and CDR2 SMNVEV come from the germline V gene (reference sequence). The CDR3 runs 14 residues. DNA of the CDR3: TGTGCCAGCAGTTTATCGGACCCCTCCTACGAGCAGTACTTC. Amino acids: CASSLSDPSYEQYF.

The genes are TRBV3-1 and TRBJ1-3; D might be TRBD1 (6 bases). The CDR3 totals 16 residues. V lost 0 bases, J lost 0 bases, and 9 bases lay in between. Germline CDR1 is LGHDT and CDR2 is YNNKEL (reference sequence). The CDR3 DNA is TGTGCCAGCAGCCAAGACTGGGACATCTCTGGAAACACCATATATTTT. This codes for CASSQDWDISGNTIYF.

The chain links TRBV7-9 to TRBJ1-1; no clear D. The CDR3 contains 15 residues. Germline V gene lookup returns CDR1 SEHNR and CDR2 FQNEAQ (reference sequence). Trimming pared 1 base from V and 0 bases from J, leaving 9 bases between. CDR3 nucleotides: TGTGCCAGCAGCTTAGGGGTCGGATTGAACACTGAAGCTTTCTTT. It specifies CASSLGVGLNTEAFF. Looking up the rest from reference TRBV7-9 and TRBJ1-1 gives the full variable domain: DTGVSQNPRHKITKRGQNVTFRCDPISEHNRLYWYRQTLGQGPEFLTYFQNEAQLEKSRLLSDRFSAERPKGSFSTLEIQRTEQGDSAMYLCASSLGVGLNTEAFFGQGTRLTVV.

The chain recombines TRBV30 with TRBJ2-7; D is perhaps TRBD1 or TRBD2 (5 bases each). Germline loops: CDR1 GTSNPN, CDR2 SVGIG (reference sequence). Deletions cut 5 bases from V and 7 bases from J, with 21 bases between. The CDR3 covers 14 residues. DNA of the CDR3: TGTGCCTGGGCCCCCGGGGCGGGCTCAGGGGAGCAGTACTTC. It translates to CAWAPGAGSGEQYF. Complete variable domain (other parts from reference TRBV30 and TRBJ2-7): SQTIHQWPATLVQPVGSPLSLECTVEGTSNPNLYWYRQAAGRGLQLLFYSVGIGQISSEVPQNLSASRPQDRQFILSSKKLLLSDSGFYLCAWAPGAGSGEQYFGPGTRLTVT.

In this sample, this clonotype turned up a few times. This sequence joins TRBV7-9 and TRBJ2-7, with D possibly being TRBD1 (5 bases). CDR1 is SEHNR and CDR2 is FQNEAQ in the germline V gene (reference sequence). This CDR3 is 12 amino acids long. The V end lost 7 bases, the J end lost 4 bases, and 11 bases lay between the germline ends. The CDR3: CASTQGLYEQYF. CDR3 nucleotides: TGTGCCAGCACCCAGGGCCTGTACGAGCAGTACTTC.

The genes are TRBV3-1 and TRBJ2-7; 12 bases fit TRBD2. The CDR3 is made up of 15 amino acids. J gave up 2 bases and V 7 bases, and 6 bases lay outside the gene matches. The germline CDR1 and CDR2 sequences are LGHDT and YNNKEL (reference sequence). For the CDR3, the DNA is TGTGCCAGCACCCCCAGGACTAGCGGGACCTACGAGCAGTACTTC. Translating it yields CASTPRTSGTYEQYF.